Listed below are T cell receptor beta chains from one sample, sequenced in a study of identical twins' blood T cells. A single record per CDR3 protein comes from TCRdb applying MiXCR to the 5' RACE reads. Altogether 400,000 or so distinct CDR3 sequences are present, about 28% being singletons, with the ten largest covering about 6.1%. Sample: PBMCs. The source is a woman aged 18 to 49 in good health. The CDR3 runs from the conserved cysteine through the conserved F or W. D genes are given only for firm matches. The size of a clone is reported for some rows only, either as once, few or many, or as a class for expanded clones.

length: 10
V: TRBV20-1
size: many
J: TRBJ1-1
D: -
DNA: TGCAGTGCTAGTAAAACTGAAGCTTTCTTT
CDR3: CSASKTEAFF

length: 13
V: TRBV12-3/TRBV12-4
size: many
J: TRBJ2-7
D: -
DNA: TGTGCCAGCAGTTCCGACAGTTACTACGAGCAGTACTTC
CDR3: CASSSDSYYEQYF

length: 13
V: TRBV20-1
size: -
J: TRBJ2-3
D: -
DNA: TGCAGTGCTAGAGGGCAGACCACAGATACGCAGTATTTT
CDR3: CSARGQTTDTQYF

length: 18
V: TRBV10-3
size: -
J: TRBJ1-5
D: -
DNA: TGTGCCATCAGTGCCCACCGTGCGGACGCACTTAGCAATCAGCCCCAGCATTTT
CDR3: CAISAHRADALSNQPQHF

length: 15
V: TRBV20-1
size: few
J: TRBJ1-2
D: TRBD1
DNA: TGCAGTGCTAGACCACAGGGGGCCCCTTCATATGGCTACACCTTC
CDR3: CSARPQGAPSYGYTF

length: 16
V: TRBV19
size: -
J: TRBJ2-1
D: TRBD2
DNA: TGTGCCAGTAGTGGGGGGAGGGACTTTTCATACAATGAGAAGTTCTTC
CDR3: CASSGGRDFSYNEKFF

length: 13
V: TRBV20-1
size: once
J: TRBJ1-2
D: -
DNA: TGCAGTACTAGCGGGGCGGGAGCCCACTCAAGGTTCTTC
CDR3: CSTSGAGAHSRFF

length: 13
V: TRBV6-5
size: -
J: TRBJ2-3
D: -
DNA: TGTGCCAGCAGTTACTCTCTATCAGGTACGCAGTATTTT
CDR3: CASSYSLSGTQYF

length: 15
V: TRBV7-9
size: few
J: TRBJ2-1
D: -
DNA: TGTGCCAGCAGCCCCCGCATAGCGGCAAACAATGAGCAGTTCTTC
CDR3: CASSPRIAANNEQFF

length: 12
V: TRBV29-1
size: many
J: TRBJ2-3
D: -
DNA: TGCAGCGCTGGGGGAATGACAGATACGCAGTATTTT
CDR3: CSAGGMTDTQYF

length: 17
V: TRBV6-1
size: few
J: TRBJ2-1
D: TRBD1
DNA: TGTGCCAGCAGTGAAGATATACCGAGGGGGCTGTACAATGAGCAGTTCTTC
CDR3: CASSEDIPRGLYNEQFF

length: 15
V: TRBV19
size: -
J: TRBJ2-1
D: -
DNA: TGTGCCAGTAGTATAGTACGGGGCCAATACAATGAGCAGTTCTTC
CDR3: CASSIVRGQYNEQFF

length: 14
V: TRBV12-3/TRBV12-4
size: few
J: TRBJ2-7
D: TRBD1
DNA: TGTGCCAGCGCCGGGACAGGCCTTTACTACGAGCAGTACTTC
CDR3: CASAGTGLYYEQYF

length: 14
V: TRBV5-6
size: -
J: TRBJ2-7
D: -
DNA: TGTGCCAGCAGCTTGGGGCTAGGTGGTTACGAGCAGTACTTC
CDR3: CASSLGLGGYEQYF

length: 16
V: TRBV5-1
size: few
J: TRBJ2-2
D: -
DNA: TGCGCCAGCAGCTTGGTGAGGACAGAAGACACCGGGGAGCTGTTTTTT
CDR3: CASSLVRTEDTGELFF

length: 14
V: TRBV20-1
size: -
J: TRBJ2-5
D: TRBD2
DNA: TGCATTGCTACCCCGGGACTAGCAGGGGAGACCCAGTACTTC
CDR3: CIATPGLAGETQYF

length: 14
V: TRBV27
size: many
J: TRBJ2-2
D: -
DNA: TGTGCCAGCAGTTTATACTCGGGCACCGGGGAGCTGTTTTTT
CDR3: CASSLYSGTGELFF

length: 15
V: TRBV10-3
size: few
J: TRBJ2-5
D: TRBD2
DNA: TGTGCCATCAGTGAGCAAGCGGGAGGGTATGTGACCCAGTACTTC
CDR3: CAISEQAGGYVTQYF

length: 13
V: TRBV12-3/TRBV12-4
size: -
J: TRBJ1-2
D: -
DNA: TGTGCCAGCAGTATAGGGGGGCTTGGTGGCTACACCTTC
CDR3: CASSIGGLGGYTF

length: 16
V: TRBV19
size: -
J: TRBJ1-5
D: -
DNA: TGTGCCAGTAGTATACACAGTGTATGGAACAATCAGCCCCAGCATTTT
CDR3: CASSIHSVWNNQPQHF

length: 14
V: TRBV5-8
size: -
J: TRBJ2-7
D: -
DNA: TGTGCCAGCAGCTTAGACCGGCCCCTCTACGAGCAGTACTTC
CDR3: CASSLDRPLYEQYF

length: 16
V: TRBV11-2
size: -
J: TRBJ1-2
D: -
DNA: TGTGCCAGCAGCTTAGAAGCTCGGTCCTCTAACTATGGCTACACCTTC
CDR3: CASSLEARSSNYGYTF

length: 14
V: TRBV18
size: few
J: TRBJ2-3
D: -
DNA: TGTGCCAGCTCACAAGTGACGGGCACAGATACGCAGTATTTT
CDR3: CASSQVTGTDTQYF

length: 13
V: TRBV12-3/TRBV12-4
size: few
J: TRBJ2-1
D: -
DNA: TGTGCCAGCAGTACGGACAGATACAATGAGCAGTTCTTC
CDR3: CASSTDRYNEQFF

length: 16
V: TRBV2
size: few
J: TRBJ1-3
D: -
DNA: TGTGCCAGCAGTGTAGGACATCCCCTCTCTGGAAACACCATATATTTT
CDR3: CASSVGHPLSGNTIYF

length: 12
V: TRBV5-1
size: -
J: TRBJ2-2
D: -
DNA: TGCGCCAGCAGCTTGCGCATGGAGGAGCTGTTTTTT
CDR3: CASSLRMEELFF

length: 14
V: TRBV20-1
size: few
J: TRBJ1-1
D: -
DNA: TGCAGTGCCACCCTGGTAGACCGCGACACTGAAGCTTTCTTT
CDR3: CSATLVDRDTEAFF

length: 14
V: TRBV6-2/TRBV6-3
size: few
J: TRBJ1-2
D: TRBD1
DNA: TGTGCCAGCAGACTGAGGGGGCGCAACTATGGCTACACCTTC
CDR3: CASRLRGRNYGYTF

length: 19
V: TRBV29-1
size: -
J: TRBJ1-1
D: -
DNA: TGCAGCGTTGCGGCGGGGGATGGGCCAGGACCGATTATGAACACTGAAGCTTTCTTT
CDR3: CSVAAGDGPGPIMNTEAFF

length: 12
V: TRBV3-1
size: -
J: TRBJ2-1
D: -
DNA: TGTGCCAGCAGCCAATTAGCAGGTGAGCAGTTCTTC
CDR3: CASSQLAGEQFF

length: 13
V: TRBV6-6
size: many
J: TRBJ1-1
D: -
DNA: TGTGCCAGCAGTCTACAGGGCTCAGGGGAAGCTTTCTTT
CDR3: CASSLQGSGEAFF

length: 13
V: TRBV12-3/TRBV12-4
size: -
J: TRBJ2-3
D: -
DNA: TGTGCCAGCTGTCCCCCTAGTAGAGATACGCAGTATTTT
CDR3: CASCPPSRDTQYF

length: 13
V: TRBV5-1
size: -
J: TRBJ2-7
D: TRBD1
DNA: TGCGCCAGCAGTCGGGACAGTTTGAGCGAGCAGTACTTC
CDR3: CASSRDSLSEQYF

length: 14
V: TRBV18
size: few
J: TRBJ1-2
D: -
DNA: TGTGCCAGCTCACCCGGGACGTACCATAATGGCTACACCTTC
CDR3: CASSPGTYHNGYTF

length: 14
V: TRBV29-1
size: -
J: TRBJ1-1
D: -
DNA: TGCAGCGTTGAATGGCTCGGGGCGGGCTCTGAAGCTTTCTTT
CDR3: CSVEWLGAGSEAFF

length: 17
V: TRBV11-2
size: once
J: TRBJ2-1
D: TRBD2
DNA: TGTGCCAGCAGCTTAGTCGTACGGGGCGGGAGTAACAATGAGCAGTTCTTC
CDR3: CASSLVVRGGSNNEQFF

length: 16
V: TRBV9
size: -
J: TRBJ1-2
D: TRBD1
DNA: TGTGCCAGCAGCGTAGGGGGACAGGGGGCGCACTATGGCTACACCTTC
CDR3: CASSVGGQGAHYGYTF

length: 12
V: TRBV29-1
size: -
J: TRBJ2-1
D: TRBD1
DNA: TGCAGCGTGAAACAGGGGCACAATGAGCAGTTCTTC
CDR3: CSVKQGHNEQFF

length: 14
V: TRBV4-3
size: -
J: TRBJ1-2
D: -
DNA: TGCGCCAGCAGCCAAGGTCGTGGACCCTATGGCTACACCTTC
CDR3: CASSQGRGPYGYTF

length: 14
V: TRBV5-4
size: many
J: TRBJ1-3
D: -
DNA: TGTGCCAGCAGCTTAAGCAACGGGGGAAACACCATATATTTT
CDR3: CASSLSNGGNTIYF

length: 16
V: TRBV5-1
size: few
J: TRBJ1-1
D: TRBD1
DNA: TGCGCCAGCCGAACCGGGACAGGGGGTGTTCGGACTGAAGCTTTCTTT
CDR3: CASRTGTGGVRTEAFF

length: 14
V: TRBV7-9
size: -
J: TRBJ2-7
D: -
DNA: TGTGCCAGCAGCTTAGACCAAGTATCCTACGAGCAGTACTTC
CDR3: CASSLDQVSYEQYF

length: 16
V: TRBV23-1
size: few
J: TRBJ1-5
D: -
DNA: TGCGCCAGCAGTCAATCACCCGTCCGTAGCAATCAGCCCCAGCATTTT
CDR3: CASSQSPVRSNQPQHF

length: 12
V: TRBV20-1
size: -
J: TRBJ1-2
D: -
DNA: TGCAGTGCCTACGCGGTCGACTATGGCTACACCTTC
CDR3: CSAYAVDYGYTF

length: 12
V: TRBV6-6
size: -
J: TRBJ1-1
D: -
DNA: TGTGCCAGCAGTTACTTAGGGAGTGAAGCTTTCTTT
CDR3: CASSYLGSEAFF

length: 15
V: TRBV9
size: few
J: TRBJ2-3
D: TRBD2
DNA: TGTGCCAGCAGCGTAGAGGTAGCGGGATCAGATACGCAGTATTTT
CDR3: CASSVEVAGSDTQYF

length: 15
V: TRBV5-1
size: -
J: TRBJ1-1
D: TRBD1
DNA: TGCGCCAGCAGCACTCGGACAGGGGTGTACACTGAAGCTTTCTTT
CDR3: CASSTRTGVYTEAFF

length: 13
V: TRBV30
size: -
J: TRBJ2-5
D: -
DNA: TGTGCCGAGTCGGACAGCTTTCAAGAGACCCAGTACTTC
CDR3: CAESDSFQETQYF

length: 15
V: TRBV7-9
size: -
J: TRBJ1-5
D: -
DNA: TGTGCCAGCAGCTTAGTTGGGTTGAGCAATCAGCCCCAGCATTTT
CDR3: CASSLVGLSNQPQHF

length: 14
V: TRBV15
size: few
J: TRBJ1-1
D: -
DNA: TGTGCCACCAGCTTCCCGGGGACATACACTGAAGCTTTCTTT
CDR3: CATSFPGTYTEAFF

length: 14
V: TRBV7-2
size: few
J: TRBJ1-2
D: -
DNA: TGTGCCAGCAGCTTACTGGGAGCTAACTATGGCTACACCTTC
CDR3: CASSLLGANYGYTF

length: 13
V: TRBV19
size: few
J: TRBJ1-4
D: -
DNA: TGTGCCAGTAATCGACGAGGGCATGAAAAACTGTTTTTT
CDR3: CASNRRGHEKLFF

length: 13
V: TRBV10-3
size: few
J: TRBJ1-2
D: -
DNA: TGTGCCATCAAAGACACCCAGGAGGATGGCTACACCTTC
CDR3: CAIKDTQEDGYTF

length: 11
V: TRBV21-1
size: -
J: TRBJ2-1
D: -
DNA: TGTGCCAGCCTCGACAGGGATGAGCAGTTCTTC
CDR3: CASLDRDEQFF

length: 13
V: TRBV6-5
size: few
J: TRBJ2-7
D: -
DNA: TGTGCCAGCAGACGTAATAGGGTTTACGAGCAGTACTTC
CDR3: CASRRNRVYEQYF

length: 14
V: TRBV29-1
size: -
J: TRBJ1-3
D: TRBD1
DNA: TGCAGCGTTGGGACAGGGGGAACTGGAAACACCATACATTTT
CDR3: CSVGTGGTGNTIHF

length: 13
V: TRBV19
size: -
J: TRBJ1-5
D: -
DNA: TGTGCCAGTAGTTCCCCGGACCTGCGGCCCCAGCATTTT
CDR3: CASSSPDLRPQHF